This T cell receptor beta chain emerged from a study of control samples from healthy donors and cancer patients. Data came from immunoSEQ multiplex PCR; TCRdb stores just in-frame clones and leaves some out. The repertoire consists of 150,000 to 200,000 clones, with approximately 94% occurring once and the leading ten covering about 1.5%. Material: blood. The source is a young woman in good health.

CDR3 region: CAISESAGTNSPLHF. In DNA, the CDR3 is TGTGCCATCAGTGAGTCTGCAGGGACGAATTCACCCCTCCACTTT. J is TRBJ1-6 and V is TRBV10-3; D might be TRBD1 (5 bases). Trimming cost V 0 bases and J 7 bases, with 10 bases left between them. The CDR3 consists of 15 residues. Germline CDR1 is ENHRY and CDR2 is SYGVKD.